This T cell receptor beta chain originates from a study of early T cells in non-severe SARS-CoV-2 infection. Of note for this clonotype: Its target is unknown.

Study-level results: Reliance on VDJdb matching favored anti-spike CD8 responses; private and CD4 specificities were missed.

Individual cDNA molecules received unique molecular identifiers. MiXCR, applied by TCRdb to the 5' RACE reads, yields one record per CDR3 protein. The sample yields 95,000 to 150,000 distinct CDR3 sequences, 15% seen once. This receptor was identified in an adult who was a healthcare worker with PCR-confirmed SARS-CoV-2 infection or an uninfected control (not recorded which). Sequencing was performed on whole blood.

The CDR3 protein is CSVEIREGNEQFF. The CDR3 DNA reads TGCAGCGTTGAAATCCGGGAGGGCAATGAGCAGTTCTTC. The gene calls are TRBV29-1 and TRBJ2-1; 8 bases align to TRBD2. CDR3 size: 13 residues. CDR1 and CDR2 from the germline V gene are SQVTM and ANQGSEA. J was trimmed by 6 bases and V by 2 bases; bases with no gene match: 3.